This TCR beta chain was documented in a study of blood T cell repertoires in COVID-19. Looking at the study overall: The study drew acute and convalescent COVID-19 samples from the United States, Italy and Spain.

The length of the CDR3 is 16 residues. The ends lost 7 bases at V and 0 bases at J; junction bases unmatched: 7. Germline-derived CDR1 and CDR2 are MNHEY and SMNVEV (reference sequence). Original analysis: Amplification of reference gene primers was used by the study to estimate nucleated cell counts. Using immunoSEQ multiplex PCR, the repertoire was profiled, and TCRdb retains in-frame clones only, with some absent. That table gives V, J and clone size, and the DNA gave D and trimming. The sample includes 88,000 or so clones, over 75% seen only once; the top ten take approximately 12%. The chain recombines TRBV27 with TRBJ2-2; TRBD1 matches 8 bases. The sample comprised peripheral blood. This TCR was sampled from an elderly man with acute or convalescent COVID-19. CDR3 bases: TGTGCCAGCACCCTGGGACAGGTTTCGAACACCGGGGAGCTGTTTTTT. Its translation is CASTLGQVSNTGELFF.